This paragraph reports one T cell receptor beta chain. This record comes from a study of blood T cell repertoires in COVID-19. Study at large: The United States, Italy and Spain supplied acute and convalescent COVID-19 samples. T cells, B-cell-depleted T cells, or PBMCs provided the cDNA or gDNA that served as material.

In the study's own analysis: Amplification of reference gene primers was used by the study to estimate nucleated cell counts. Profiling relied on immunoSEQ multiplex PCR, and the TCRdb table lists in-frame clones only, not all of them. Clone size and the V and J calls come from that table; the DNA yielded D and trimming. Here the sample spans approximately 74,000 clones, roughly 90% being singletons. The CDR3 is 15 amino acids. V trimming: 5 bases; J trimming: 8 bases; junction bases outside the gene matches: 5. From germline, CDR1 is SEHNR and CDR2 FQNEAQ (reference sequence). The V call is TRBV7-9, the J call TRBJ2-1, with 14 bases identical to TRBD2. The sequence was collected from a woman in her sixties or seventies with acute or convalescent COVID-19. Material: peripheral blood. The CDR3 sequence is CASSLGLAGVHEQFF. DNA of the CDR3: TGTGCCAGCAGCCTGGGACTAGCGGGAGTCCATGAGCAGTTCTTC.